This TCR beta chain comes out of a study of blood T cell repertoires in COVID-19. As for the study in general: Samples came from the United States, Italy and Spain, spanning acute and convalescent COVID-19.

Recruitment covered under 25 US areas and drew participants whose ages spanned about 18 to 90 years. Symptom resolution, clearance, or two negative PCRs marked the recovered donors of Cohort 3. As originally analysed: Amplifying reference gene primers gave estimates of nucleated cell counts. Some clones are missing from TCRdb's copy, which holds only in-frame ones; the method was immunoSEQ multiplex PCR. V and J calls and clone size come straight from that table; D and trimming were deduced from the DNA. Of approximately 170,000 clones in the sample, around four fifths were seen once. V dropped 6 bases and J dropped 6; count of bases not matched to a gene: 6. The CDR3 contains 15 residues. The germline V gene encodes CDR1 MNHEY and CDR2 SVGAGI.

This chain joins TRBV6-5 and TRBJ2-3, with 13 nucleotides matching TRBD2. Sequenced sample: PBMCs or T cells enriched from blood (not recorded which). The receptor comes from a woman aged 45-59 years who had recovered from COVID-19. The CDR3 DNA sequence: TGTGCCAGCAGACTACTAGCGGGAGGGCGGGATACGCAGTATTTT. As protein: CASRLLAGGRDTQYF.